Shown below are 8 T cell receptor beta chains from a single sample sequenced in a study of blood T cell repertoires in COVID-19. Profiling relied on immunoSEQ multiplex PCR, and the TCRdb table lists in-frame clones only, not all of them. The sample includes 200,000 to 300,000 clones, around 90% of them seen just once. The specimen sequenced was PBMCs or T cells enriched from blood (not recorded which). The source is a woman aged 30 to 39 with acute COVID-19.

DNA for the CDR3: TGCGCCAGCACTCGATGGGGGACAGGTGACACCGGGGAGCTGTTTTTT. It specifies CASTRWGTGDTGELFF. J is TRBJ2-2 and V is TRBV10-2, with 8 bases identical to TRBD1. The length of the CDR3 is 16 residues. Per the germline V gene, CDR1 is WSHSY and CDR2 is SAAADI. With V trimmed by 7 bases and J by 3 bases, 10 bases remained unmatched.

V and J are TRBV3-1 (or the pseudogene TRBV3-2) and TRBJ1-6; 8 bases agree with TRBD1. Germline assignment: CDR1 LGHDT and CDR2 YNNKEL (reference sequence). The J segment lost 7 bases and the V segment lost 4 bases, leaving 6 bases of the junction unmatched. The CDR3 spans 15 residues. The chain's CDR3 is CASSLRTGQNSPLHF. In nucleotides, the CDR3 is TGTGCCAGCAGCCTTCGGACAGGGCAAAATTCACCCCTCCACTTT.

In its sample, this clone was seen once. V and J are TRBV11-3 and TRBJ2-1; TRBD2 matches at 11 bases. Germline CDR1 SGHNT, CDR2 YENEEA. This CDR3 is built from 16 residues. Trimming cost V 1 base and J 5 bases; bases outside gene matches: 4. CDR3 sequence (DNA): TGTGCCAGCAGCTTAGTCGGGACTAGCGGCAACAATGAGCAGTTCTTC. Encoded protein: CASSLVGTSGNNEQFF.

The sample holds one count of this clone. The chain carries TRBV7-2 and TRBJ1-1; D is possibly TRBD1 (6 bases). Germline assignment: CDR1 SGHTA and CDR2 FQGNSA. The length of the CDR3 is 14 residues. Trimming removed 5 bases from V and 1 base from J, with 11 bases in between. The CDR3 coding sequence is TGTGCCAGCAGCCTCCGGGACAAGAACACTGAAGCTTTCTTT. It specifies CASSLRDKNTEAFF. Full variable domain (missing parts from reference TRBV7-2 and TRBJ1-1): GAGVSQSPSNKVTEKGKDVELRCDPISGHTALYWYRQSLGQGLEFLIYFQGNSAPDKSGLPSDRFSAERTGGSVSTLTIQRTQQEDSAVYLCASSLRDKNTEAFFGQGTRLTVV.

About this clone itself: The sample has other DNA sequences that encode this CDR3 too. This rearrangement joins TRBV27 to TRBJ2-7; 7 bases align to TRBD1. The CDR3 is 11 residues long. The germline gives CDR1 MNHEY, CDR2 SMNVEV (reference sequence). Trimming cost V 9 bases and J 3 bases; bases outside gene matches: 2. The chain's CDR3 is CASRQGYEQYF. CDR3 DNA sequence: TGTGCCAGTCGACAGGGCTACGAGCAGTACTTC.

In this sample, this clone turned up a few times. The rearrangement uses TRBV6-5 and TRBJ1-2, with 9 bases matching TRBD1. The J segment lost 3 bases and the V segment lost 6 bases, leaving 8 bases of the junction unmatched. The CDR3 is 15 residues long. The germline CDR1 and CDR2 sequences are MNHEY and SVGAGI. DNA of the CDR3: TGTGCCAGCAGGAAGGGACAGGGTGCAGACTATGGCTACACCTTC. Its protein product is CASRKGQGADYGYTF.

This clone was seen once. CDR3 DNA sequence: TGCGCCAGCAGCCATACGACAGGGTTGGGGGACAATGAGCAGTTCTTC. It specifies CASSHTTGLGDNEQFF. The chain joins TRBV4-1 to TRBJ2-1, with 7 positions matching TRBD1. J was trimmed by 5 bases and V by 3 bases; bases with no gene match: 10. The CDR3 sequence is 16 residues long. CDR1 is MGHRA, CDR2 YSYEKL, per germline.

This clone appeared once. The chain has TRBV11-2 and TRBJ1-1; perhaps TRBD1 as D (6 bases). Germline CDR1 and CDR2: SGHAT and FQNNGV. The CDR3 sequence is 15 residues long. Trimming shortened V by 1 base and J by 2 bases, and 11 bases separated the two germline ends. For the CDR3, the DNA is TGTGCCAGCAGCTTAGTCGAGACAGGTAACACTGAAGCTTTCTTT. This sequence encodes CASSLVETGNTEAFF.